This passage covers 5 T cell receptor beta chains from one sample sequenced in a study of OX40 agonist ivuxolimab in advanced cancers. Sequenced by immunoSEQ multiplex PCR; TCRdb stores in-frame clones only, minus some. The sample lists 95,000 to 100,000 clones; 90% were seen once. The sample here was CD4+ or CD8+ T cells sorted from blood, taken in a trial of the OX40 agonist ivuxolimab. Source of these receptors: an adult with an advanced solid tumor such as melanoma, head and neck, liver or kidney cancer.

This clone was seen just once. V and J are TRBV6-5 and TRBJ2-1; 14 nucleotides agree with TRBD2. CDR3 length: 14 amino acids. After removal of 6 bases from V and 9 bases from J, the junction contained 4 bases not matched to a gene. Germline V gene lookup returns CDR1 MNHEY and CDR2 SVGAGI. The CDR3 spells CASSRGLAGGEQFF. CDR3 in DNA: TGTGCCAGCAGCCGTGGACTAGCGGGGGGTGAGCAGTTCTTC.

The V gene is TRBV14, the J gene TRBJ2-2; unclear D gene. Between the trimmed V and J ends, which lost 1 base and 4 bases, there was a span of 7 bases. Germline CDR1 and CDR2: SGHDN and FVKESK. There are 14 residues in the CDR3. The CDR3 protein is CASSQVLVTGELFF. In nucleotides, the CDR3 is TGTGCCAGCAGCCAAGTGCTAGTCACCGGGGAGCTGTTTTTT. Variable domain in full (rest from reference TRBV14 and TRBJ2-2): EAGVTQFPSHSVIEKGQTVTLRCDPISGHDNLYWYRRVMGKEIKFLLHFVKESKQDESGMPNNRFLAERTGGTYSTLKVQPAELEDSGVYFCASSQVLVTGELFFGEGSRLTVL.

On this clone: An end of the junction does not agree with germline; a read error may underlie this. This chain connects TRBV7-2 to TRBJ2-1; TRBD2 matches at 7 bases. CDR1 SGHTA and CDR2 FQGNSA come from the germline V gene. The CDR3 length is 13 residues. The CDR3 loop reads CASSLRGGSSPVF. DNA of the CDR3: TGTGCCAGCAGCTTAAGGGGCGGGAGCTCCCCAGTCTTC.

This chain links TRBV5-1 with TRBJ1-1; D remains unclear. Per the germline V gene, CDR1 is SGHRS and CDR2 is YFSETQ. V was shortened by 0 bases and J by 11 bases, with 14 bases between the two germline ends. This CDR3 comprises 13 residues. The CDR3 sequence: CASSLDRAMKAFF. CDR3 bases: TGCGCCAGCAGCTTGGATAGGGCGATGAAGGCTTTCTTT.

The chain recombines TRBV11-3 with TRBJ2-7, with D tentatively TRBD2 (6 bases). The CDR3 length is 15 residues. Trimming stripped 7 bases from V and 7 bases from J, with 23 bases between. Germline lookup yields CDR1 SGHNT and CDR2 YENEEA. The DNA of the CDR3 is TGTGCCAGCACTAGAGGTGGCGGGGCCGAGAGGGAGCAGTACTTC. It yields the protein CASTRGGGAEREQYF.